This TCR beta chain was recorded in a study of PD-1 blockade in mismatch repair-deficient tumors. Study as a whole: Patients had about 13 mismatch repair-deficient cancer types and were previously treated and progressing.

Study results and caveats: After pembrolizumab, tumor-resident clones rose rapidly, then generally contracted before radiologic responses.

TCRdb keeps only in-frame clones here, not all; method: immunoSEQ multiplex PCR. The sample lists fewer than 100,000 clones, 81% seen once, with approximately 2.7% in the top ten. Remarks on this clone: What it binds is unknown.

This CDR3 comprises 14 residues. With 5 bases clipped from V and 5 bases from J, the junction kept 8 bases outside the gene matches. CDR1 SEHNR and CDR2 FQNEAQ come from the germline V gene (reference sequence). The TCR-sequenced patients were a few responders to pembrolizumab. The material was peripheral blood, obtained 12 weeks after starting pembrolizumab. V is TRBV7-9 and J is TRBJ2-5, with TRBD1 matching 7 bases. This sequence was found in an adult with mismatch repair-deficient cancer. The CDR3 DNA sequence: TGTGCCAGCAGCATAGACAGGGCTCGGGAGACCCAGTACTTC. Protein: CASSIDRARETQYF.